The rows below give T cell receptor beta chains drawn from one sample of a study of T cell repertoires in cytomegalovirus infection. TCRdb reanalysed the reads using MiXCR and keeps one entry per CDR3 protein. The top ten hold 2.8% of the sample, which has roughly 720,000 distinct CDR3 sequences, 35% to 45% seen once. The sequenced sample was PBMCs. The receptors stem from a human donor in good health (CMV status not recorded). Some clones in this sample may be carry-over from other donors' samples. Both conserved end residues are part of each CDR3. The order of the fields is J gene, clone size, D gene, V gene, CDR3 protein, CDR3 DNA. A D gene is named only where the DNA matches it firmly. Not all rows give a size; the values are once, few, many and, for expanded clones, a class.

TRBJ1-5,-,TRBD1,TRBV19,CASDSRQGGNQPQHF,TGTGCCAGTGATAGCAGACAGGGGGGAAATCAGCCCCAGCATTTT
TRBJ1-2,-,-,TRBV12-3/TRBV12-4,CASMTGTANYGYNF,TGTGCCAGCATGACCGGGACGGCTAACTATGGCTACAACTTC
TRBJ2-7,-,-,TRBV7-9,CASSLGTAAYEQYF,TGTGCCAGCAGCTTAGGGACAGCAGCCTACGAGCAGTACTTC
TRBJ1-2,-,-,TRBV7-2,CASSLAPTGGVNGYTF,TGTGCCAGCAGCTTAGCTCCAACGGGGGGGGTAAATGGCTACACCTTC
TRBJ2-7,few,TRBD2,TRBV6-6,CASSVWLAGGPPYEQYF,TGTGCCAGCAGTGTTTGGCTAGCGGGAGGACCACCCTACGAGCAGTACTTC
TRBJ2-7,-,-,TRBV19,CASSIGGLAYEQYF,TGTGCCAGTAGTATTGGCGGCTTGGCCTACGAGCAGTACTTC
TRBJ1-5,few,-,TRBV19,CASSKEGTTFQPQHF,TGTGCCAGTAGTAAGGAAGGGACCACTTTTCAGCCCCAGCATTTT
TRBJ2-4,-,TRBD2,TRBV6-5,CASSPFPLAGGDLAKNIQYF,TGTGCCAGCAGTCCTTTCCCCCTAGCGGGAGGGGATCTAGCCAAAAACATTCAGTACTTC
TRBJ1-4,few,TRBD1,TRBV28,CASSLRDRGGKLFF,TGTGCCAGCAGTCTCCGGGACAGGGGAGGAAAACTGTTTTTT
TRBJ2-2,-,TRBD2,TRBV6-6,CASSPLAGGYNGELFF,TGTGCCAGCAGTCCACTAGCGGGGGGGTATAACGGGGAGCTGTTTTTT
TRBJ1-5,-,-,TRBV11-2,CASSLEGKGNQPQHF,TGTGCCAGCAGCTTAGAGGGGAAGGGCAATCAGCCCCAGCATTTT
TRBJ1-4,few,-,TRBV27,CASSFQGVSNEKLFF,TGTGCCAGCAGTTTCCAGGGTGTTTCTAATGAAAAACTGTTTTTT
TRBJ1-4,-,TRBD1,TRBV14,CASSQGPGQINEKLFF,TGTGCCAGCAGCCAAGGCCCGGGACAGATTAATGAAAAACTGTTTTTT
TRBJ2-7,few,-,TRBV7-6,CASSPPGSETYEQYF,TGTGCCAGCAGCCCCCCGGGGTCAGAGACCTACGAGCAGTACTTC
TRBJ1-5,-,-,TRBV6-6,CASTGSKGEGNQPQHF,TGTGCCAGCACCGGATCGAAGGGGGAGGGCAATCAGCCCCAGCATTTT
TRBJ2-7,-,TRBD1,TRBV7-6,CASSQGAEGEQCF,TGTGCCAGCAGCCAGGGGGCGGAAGGCGAGCAGTGCTTC
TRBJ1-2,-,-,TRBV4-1,CASSQSDRRNYGYTF,TGCGCCAGCAGCCAATCAGACAGGCGTAACTATGGCTACACCTTC
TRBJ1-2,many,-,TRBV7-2,CASSLELPYGYTF,TGTGCCAGCAGCTTAGAACTCCCCTATGGCTACACCTTC
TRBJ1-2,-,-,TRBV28,CASSLGGGEPDGYTF,TGTGCCAGCAGTTTAGGGGGGGGGGAGCCCGATGGCTACACCTTC
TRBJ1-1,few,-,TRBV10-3,CAISDPRGGAWGF,TGTGCCATCAGTGACCCGCGAGGTGGGGCCTGGGGGTTT
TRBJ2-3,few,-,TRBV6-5,CASRRDHLDTQYF,TGTGCCAGCAGGAGGGACCACCTCGATACGCAGTATTTT
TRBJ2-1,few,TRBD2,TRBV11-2,CASSLAGRRGNEQFF,TGTGCCAGCAGCTTAGCCGGGAGGAGGGGAAATGAGCAGTTCTTC
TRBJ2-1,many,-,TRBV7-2,CASSLESSYNEQFF,TGTGCCAGCAGCTTAGAGAGCTCCTACAATGAGCAGTTCTTC
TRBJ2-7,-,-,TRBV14,CASSQGIEFRDPPYEQYF,TGTGCCAGCAGCCAAGGGATCGAATTTAGGGACCCCCCTTACGAGCAGTACTTC
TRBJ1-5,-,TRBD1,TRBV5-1,CASSPGTGVSSQPQHF,TGCGCCAGCAGCCCCGGGACAGGGGTATCAAGCCAGCCCCAGCATTTT
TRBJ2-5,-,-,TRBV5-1,CASSADVYSEETQYF,TGCGCCAGCAGCGCGGACGTATACTCCGAGGAGACCCAGTACTTC
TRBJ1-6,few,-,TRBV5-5,CASSFAGGGYNSPLHF,TGTGCCAGCAGCTTCGCGGGGGGCGGCTATAATTCACCCCTCCACTTT
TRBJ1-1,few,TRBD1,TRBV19,CASSIVSPGGTGEAFF,TGTGCCAGTAGTATAGTAAGCCCAGGGGGTACGGGCGAAGCTTTCTTT
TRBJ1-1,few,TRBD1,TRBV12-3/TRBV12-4,CASSPRQGFAEAFF,TGTGCCAGCAGTCCGAGACAGGGATTCGCTGAAGCTTTCTTT
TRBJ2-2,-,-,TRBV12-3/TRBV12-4,CASRTGRKANTGELFF,TGTGCCAGCAGAACCGGACGCAAAGCGAACACCGGGGAGCTGTTTTTT
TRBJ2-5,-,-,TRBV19,CASSPWEGQKETQYF,TGTGCCAGTAGTCCCTGGGAAGGCCAGAAGGAGACCCAGTACTTC
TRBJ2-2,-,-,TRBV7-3,CASSLWSSGKAGELFF,TGTGCCAGCAGCTTATGGTCGAGTGGAAAGGCCGGGGAGCTGTTTTTT
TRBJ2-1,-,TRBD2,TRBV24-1,CATRTSGGPNEQFF,TGTGCCACTCGGACTAGCGGAGGACCGAATGAGCAGTTCTTC
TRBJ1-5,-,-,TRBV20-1,CSARAGNSNQPQHF,TGCAGTGCTAGAGCTGGGAACAGCAATCAGCCCCAGCATTTT
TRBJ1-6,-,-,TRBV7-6,CASSSSAGLGNYNSPLHF,TGTGCCAGCAGCTCCTCCGCGGGGTTGGGAAATTATAATTCACCCCTCCACTTT
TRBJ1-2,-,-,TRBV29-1,CSVRGDLPSYTF,TGCAGCGTTCGCGGGGACCTTCCAAGCTACACCTTC
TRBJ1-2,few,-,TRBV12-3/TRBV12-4,CASSLNGRNYGYTF,TGTGCCAGCAGTTTGAATGGCAGAAACTATGGCTACACCTTC
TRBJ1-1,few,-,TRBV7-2,CASSFNGGVATEAFF,TGTGCCAGCAGCTTCAACGGAGGGGTTGCAACTGAAGCTTTCTTT
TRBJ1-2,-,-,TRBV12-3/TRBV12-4,CASSPWGSNYGYTF,TGTGCCAGCAGCCCTTGGGGCAGTAACTATGGCTACACCTTC
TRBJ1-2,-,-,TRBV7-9,CASSSSGEADYGYTF,TGTGCCAGCAGCTCATCAGGGGAGGCGGACTATGGCTACACCTTC
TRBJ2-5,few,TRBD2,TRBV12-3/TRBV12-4,CASTVAGGGKTQYF,TGTGCCAGCACCGTGGCGGGAGGTGGTAAGACCCAGTACTTC
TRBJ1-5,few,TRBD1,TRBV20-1,CSANRGISGNQPQHF,TGCAGTGCTAACAGGGGGATTTCGGGCAATCAGCCCCAGCATTTT
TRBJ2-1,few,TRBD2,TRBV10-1,CASVRGEYNEQFF,TGCGCCAGCGTCCGGGGGGAGTACAATGAGCAGTTCTTC
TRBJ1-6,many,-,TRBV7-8,CASSLLPGTGFSPLHF,TGTGCCAGCAGCTTACTCCCCGGGACCGGGTTTTCACCCCTCCACTTT
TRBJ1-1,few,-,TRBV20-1,CSATQAGHKNTEAFF,TGCAGTGCGACACAGGCGGGACACAAGAACACTGAAGCTTTCTTT
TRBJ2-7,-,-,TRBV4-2,CASSQDQHSYEQYF,TGTGCCAGCAGCCAGGATCAGCACAGCTACGAGCAGTACTTC
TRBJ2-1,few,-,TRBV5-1,CASSAGRTPYEQFF,TGCGCCAGCAGCGCGGGCCGCACCCCCTATGAGCAGTTCTTC
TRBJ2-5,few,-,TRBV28,CASSFENESPQYF,TGTGCCAGCAGTTTCGAGAACGAATCCCCCCAGTACTTC
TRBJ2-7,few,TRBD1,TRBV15,CATSRRQGSSYEQYF,TGTGCCACCAGCCGCCGACAGGGGAGCTCCTACGAGCAGTACTTC
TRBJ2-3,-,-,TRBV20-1,CSAKPGSRATDTQYF,TGCAGTGCTAAACCGGGGTCAAGAGCAACAGATACGCAGTATTTT
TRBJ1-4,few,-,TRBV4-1,CASSSAARGEKLFF,TGCGCCAGCAGTTCAGCGGCCCGCGGGGAAAAACTGTTTTTT
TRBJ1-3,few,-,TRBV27,CASSSQGIGNTIYF,TGTGCCAGCAGTTCGCAGGGTATAGGAAACACCATATATTTT
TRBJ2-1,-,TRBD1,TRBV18,CASSPYRRDRGIHEQFF,TGTGCCAGCTCACCCTACCGCCGGGACAGGGGAATCCATGAGCAGTTCTTC